This TCR beta chain was retrieved from a study of radiation and T cells in renal cell carcinoma. TCRdb's table, derived via immunoSEQ multiplex PCR, lists solely in-frame clones and lacks some. This sample yields some 140,000 clones, of which about 88% are seen a single time; 12% belongs to the top ten. The ends were cut back, 0 bases at V and 10 bases at J, with 13 bases in the middle. The length of the CDR3 is 14 residues. CDR1 and CDR2 from the germline V gene are MNHNS and SASEGT. The time point is: baseline pretreatment blood. As to treatment: 15 Gy SBRT to primary tumor, nephrectomy 4 weeks later.

This material consisted of blood, taken from a patient whose treatment included radiotherapy and nephrectomy. The V call is TRBV6-1, the J call TRBJ2-1, with D unresolved. This TCR was sampled from a woman in her 50s with renal cell carcinoma. The CDR3 protein is CASSEAGSRPEQFF. The CDR3 DNA reads TGTGCCAGCAGTGAAGCCGGGTCGCGCCCCGAGCAGTTCTTC.